These 18 T cell receptor beta chains share one sample of origin, sequenced in a study of CD8 T cells in ankylosing spondylitis. Notes on the study in general: It appeared that ankylosing spondylitis blood was characterized by a TCR beta motif of several highly homologous variants.

TCRdb redid the calling of the 5' RACE reads with MiXCR, one entry per CDR3 protein. The data contain 200,000 to 250,000 distinct CDR3 sequences, just under 7.5% of them seen just once; the ten biggest clones take up 13% to 15%. These TCRs' antigens remain unknown. Sample: blood, either unsorted or a sorted T cell fraction (not recorded which). The origin of the receptors is a male donor with ankylosing spondylitis.

In this sample, this clonotype turned up many times. This chain connects TRBV20-1 to TRBJ2-4; D remains ambiguous. The CDR3 spans 13 residues. The germline CDR1 and CDR2 sequences are DFQATT and SNEGSKA (reference sequence). Trimming took off 4 bases at V and 3 bases at J, with 10 bases between the two ends. As DNA, the CDR3 is TGCAGTGCTAAGGGCCATAGCAAAAACATTCAGTACTTC. Amino acid sequence: CSAKGHSKNIQYF.

This clonotype was seen at least ten times. The rearrangement uses TRBV9 and TRBJ2-1; D remains unclear. This CDR3 is built from 14 residues. Germline loops: CDR1 SGDLS, CDR2 YYNGEE. Trimming removed 0 bases from V and 4 bases from J, with 8 bases in between. The CDR3 bases are TGTGCCAGCAGCGTAGGTGATAGTTACAATGAGCAGTTCTTC. Translation gives CASSVGDSYNEQFF.

This clonotype was seen repeatedly, ten times or more. The J gene is TRBJ2-7, the V gene TRBV4-2; TRBD2 might be the D (5 bases). V shed 2 bases and J shed 0 bases, with 8 bases lying between them. CDR3 length: 14 amino acids. In germline, CDR1 is LGHNA, CDR2 YNFKEQ. The CDR3 here is CASSQSGSSYEQYF. CDR3 DNA: TGTGCCAGCAGCCAATCGGGAAGCTCCTACGAGCAGTACTTC.

The genes are TRBV30 and TRBJ1-2, with D possibly being TRBD1 (6 bases). This CDR3 contains 15 residues. The ends were cut back, 0 bases at V and 4 bases at J, with 15 bases in the middle. Germline V lookup: CDR1 GTSNPN, CDR2 SVGIG (reference sequence). CDR3 loop: CAWSVGGPPGYGYTF. CDR3 in DNA: TGTGCCTGGAGTGTAGGGGGGCCACCTGGCTATGGCTACACCTTC.

This clonotype was observed a few times. The rearrangement uses TRBV12-3 or TRBV12-4 and TRBJ2-1; tentative D call: TRBD1 (6 bases). The CDR3 consists of 16 residues. V lost 5 bases to trimming and J lost 5 bases, with 19 bases between them. CDR3 bases: TGTGCCAGCAGTCAATCCTCCCGGACAGCAAACAATGAGCAGTTCTTC. It is translated as CASSQSSRTANNEQFF.

This clonotype was observed at least ten times. The V gene is TRBV29-1, the J gene TRBJ1-1; weak D call: TRBD1 (6 bases). This CDR3 region has 12 residues. Germline V gives CDR1 SQVTM, CDR2 ANQGSEA. V lost 3 bases to trimming and J lost 8 bases, with 13 bases between them. CDR3 protein: CSVDRDTEEAFF. Here the CDR3 DNA reads TGCAGCGTTGACAGGGACACTGAGGAAGCTTTCTTT.

This clonotype was counted ten times or more. The chain carries TRBV6-5 and TRBJ2-1; D possibly corresponds to TRBD2 (6 bases). The CDR3 loop spans 12 amino acids. The V gene lost 6 bases and the J gene lost 4 bases, with 7 bases spanning the gap. CDR1 and CDR2 (germline): MNHEY, SVGAGI. Here the CDR3 reads CASRDYYNEQFF. CDR3 sequence (DNA): TGTGCCAGCAGGGACTATTACAATGAGCAGTTCTTC.

To note about this clonotype: A single base separates this from a much larger clone, so it may be a read error. The CDR3 region is CATRSGKTSYNEQFF. The CDR3, as DNA: TGTGCCACCCGATCCGGGAAGACCTCCTACAATGAGCAGTTCTTC. The chain has TRBV24-1 and TRBJ2-1, with D possibly matching TRBD2 (5 bases). Trimming cost V 9 bases and J 0 bases, with 14 bases left between them. CDR1 KGHDR and CDR2 SFDVKD come from the germline V gene. The CDR3 spans 15 residues.

Turning to this clonotype: A much larger clone sits a single nucleotide away, making a read error possible. The V gene is TRBV7-9, the J gene TRBJ1-5, with D possibly TRBD1 on 6 matching bases. Looked up from germline, CDR1 is SEHNR and CDR2 is FQNEAQ (reference sequence). The CDR3 consists of 15 residues. CDR3 in DNA: TGTGCCACCAGCTTAGCTGGGACAAGCAATCAGCCCCAGCATTTT. Translated, it gives CATSLAGTSNQPQHF.

This clonotype occurred many times. The CDR3 nucleotides read TGCAGCGCTGGGGGGGGATGGACTGAAGCTTTCTTT. Translation: CSAGGGWTEAFF. J is TRBJ1-1 and V is TRBV29-1, with a tentative D call TRBD1 (5 bases). The CDR3 runs to 12 residues. The V and J ends lost 7 bases and 5 bases respectively, with 14 bases between them. CDR1 is SQVTM, CDR2 ANQGSEA, per germline. Filled out from reference TRBV29-1 and TRBJ1-1, the complete variable domain reads SAVISQKPSRDICQRGTSLTIQCQVDSQVTMMFWYRQQPGQSLTLIATANQGSEATYESGFVIDKFPISRPNLTFSTLTVSNMSPEDSSIYLCSAGGGWTEAFFGQGTRLTVV.

Ten or more counts support this clonotype. The chain joins TRBV11-2 to TRBJ2-2; perhaps TRBD1 as D (5 bases). The CDR3 runs to 15 residues. CDR1 is SGHAT, CDR2 FQNNGV, per germline. The germline V and J ends were trimmed by 1 base and 6 bases, with 12 bases remaining between them. The CDR3 here is CASSLGSGWPGELFF. CDR3 DNA sequence: TGTGCCAGCAGCTTAGGGTCAGGGTGGCCCGGGGAGCTGTTTTTT.

Concerning this clonotype: Just one base apart from a much larger clone, this may be a read error. J is TRBJ2-1 and V is TRBV4-3; D not resolved. CDR1 is LGHNA and CDR2 is YSLEER in the germline V gene. Trimming took 2 bases from V and 10 from J, leaving 9 bases between them. The CDR3 is 12 residues long. This CDR3 is CASSQHLREQFF. CDR3 DNA: TGCGCCAGCAGCCAACATCTTCGAGAGCAGTTCTTC.

Only one count was recorded for this clonotype. This may come from a read error, since a much larger clone is one base off. This chain connects TRBV7-9 to TRBJ2-1, with D hard to call. The CDR3 has 13 amino acids. V was trimmed by 7 bases and J by 5 bases, leaving 12 bases between them. Germline CDR1 SEHNR, CDR2 FQNEAQ (reference sequence). The CDR3 DNA follows: TGTGCCAGCATCCCAGTGAGCCACAATGAGCAGTTCTTC. Translated: CASIPVSHNEQFF.

The chain carries TRBV19 and TRBJ2-2; no definite D call. The V end lost 1 base, the J end lost 4 bases, and 7 bases lay between the germline ends. CDR1 is LNHDA and CDR2 is SQIVND in the germline V gene (reference sequence). CDR3 length: 14 residues. This CDR3 reads CASSIVTFTGELFF. Written as DNA, the CDR3 is TGTGCCAGTAGTATAGTCACGTTCACCGGGGAGCTGTTTTTT.

In its sample, this clonotype was seen many times. The CDR3 DNA follows: TGTGCCAGCAGTTACGGACAGGAGTCTCAGCCCCAGCATTTT. Protein sequence: CASSYGQESQPQHF. The chain recombines TRBV6-2 or TRBV6-3 with TRBJ1-5, with 7 nucleotides matching TRBD1. The V and J ends lost 2 bases and 6 bases, in that order; junction bases with no gene match: 4. The CDR3 is 14 residues long. Germline V gene data show CDR1 as MNHEY and CDR2 as SVGEGT.

This clonotype was detected only a few times. The V and J genes are TRBV11-1 and TRBJ2-7, with D possibly TRBD1 on 6 matching bases. Trimming removed 3 bases at V and 6 bases at J, with 15 bases between. The CDR3 sequence is 14 residues long. Germline values: CDR1 SGHAT, CDR2 FQDESV (reference sequence). The CDR3 nucleotides are TGTGCCAGCAGCTTTTATACAGGGTATCCCGAGCAGTACTTC. Its translation: CASSFYTGYPEQYF.

This clonotype was counted ten times or more. This sequence joins TRBV11-2 and TRBJ2-1; D possibly uses TRBD1 or TRBD2 (5 bases each). The germline CDR1 and CDR2 sequences are SGHAT and FQNNGV. V was cut by 5 bases and J by 0 bases, with 23 bases left in between. This CDR3 contains 19 residues. CDR3 in amino acids: CASSPYPEEGPDSYNEQFF. The CDR3 DNA reads as TGTGCCAGCAGCCCCTACCCCGAAGAGGGGCCCGACTCCTACAATGAGCAGTTCTTC.

This clonotype appeared many times. CDR3 in amino acids: CASSPLTFYEQYF. CDR3 in DNA: TGTGCCAGCAGCCCCCTCACTTTCTACGAGCAGTACTTC. The chain combines TRBV7-2 with TRBJ2-7; D not certain. The germline CDR1 and CDR2 sequences are SGHTA and FQGNSA. The V and J ends lost 5 bases and 3 bases respectively, with 11 bases between them. CDR3 length: 13 amino acids.